This T cell receptor (beta chain) was sequenced in a study of blood T cells in healthy people across ages. Trimming pared 6 bases from V and 3 bases from J, leaving 12 bases between. There are 14 residues in the CDR3. Germline values: CDR1 MNHEY, CDR2 SVGEGT. A second PCR of roughly 7 to 11 cycles used a sample-barcoded 5' primer and a J-beta primer mix. TCRdb re-derived calls from the 5' RACE reads in MiXCR, one entry per CDR3 protein. Of some 790,000 distinct CDR3 sequences listed, around 26% are singletons. Many counts were recorded for this clonotype. This sequence originates from a woman at least 80 years old in good health. The sample consisted of blood. V is TRBV6-2 or TRBV6-3 and J is TRBJ1-5, with a possible D match to TRBD1 (5 bases). The CDR3: CASRPGRNNQPQHF. CDR3 bases: TGTGCCAGCAGGCCGGGACGGAACAATCAGCCCCAGCATTTT.